This TCR beta chain was found in a study of T cell responses to AZD1222 COVID-19 vaccine. As for the study in general: Second-dose timings of about 4 or about 12 weeks were pooled. Study results and limitations: Spike-specific TCRs gained breadth and depth after people received two AZD1222 doses. The span of vaccine-associated CD4 TCRs extended across spike, with dominance at 160-218 and 743-854.

Data came from immunoSEQ multiplex PCR; TCRdb stores just in-frame clones and leaves some out. The table has about 100,000 clones, about 88% seen once; the top ten hold roughly a sixth. With regard to this clone: Its specificity is not known.

From germline, CDR1 is MNHEY and CDR2 SMNVEV (reference sequence). V gave up 6 bases and J gave up 1 base; unmatched junction bases: 2. This CDR3 is 14 amino acids long. The sample here was peripheral blood, taken on day 0 of AZD1222 vaccination. This clonotype originated in an adult in good health. This chain links TRBV27 with TRBJ2-3, with 9 positions matching TRBD2. The chain's CDR3 is CASRWTSGTDTQYF. CDR3 in DNA: TGTGCCAGCAGGTGGACTAGCGGCACAGATACGCAGTATTTT.